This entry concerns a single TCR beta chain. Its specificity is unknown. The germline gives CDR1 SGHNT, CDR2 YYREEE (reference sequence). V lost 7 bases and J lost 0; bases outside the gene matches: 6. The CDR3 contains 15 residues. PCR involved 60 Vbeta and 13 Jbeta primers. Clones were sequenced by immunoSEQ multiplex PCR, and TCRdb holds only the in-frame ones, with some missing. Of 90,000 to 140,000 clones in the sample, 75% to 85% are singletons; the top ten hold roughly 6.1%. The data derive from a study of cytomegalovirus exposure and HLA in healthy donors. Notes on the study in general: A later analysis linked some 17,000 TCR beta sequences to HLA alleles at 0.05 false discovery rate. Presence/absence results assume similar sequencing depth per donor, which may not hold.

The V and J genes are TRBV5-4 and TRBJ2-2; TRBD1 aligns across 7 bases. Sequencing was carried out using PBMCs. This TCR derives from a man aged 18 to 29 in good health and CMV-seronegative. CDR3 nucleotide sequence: TGTGCCAGCGGTAAGACAGGGACGAACACCGGGGAGCTGTTTTTT. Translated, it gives CASGKTGTNTGELFF.